The rows below give T cell receptor beta chains drawn from one sample of a study of blood T cell repertoires in COVID-19. Assay: immunoSEQ multiplex PCR; the TCRdb copy retains only in-frame clones and omits some. The top ten hold roughly 15% of the sample, which has under 300,000 clones, 70% to 85% seen once. The source material was PBMCs or T cells enriched from blood (not recorded which). These receptor sequences come from a man aged 35 to 55 who had recovered from COVID-19. Both conserved end residues are part of each CDR3. A D gene is named only where the DNA matches it firmly. Clone size is not always given. Where it is, it says once, few, many or a class for expanded clones.

V gene,J gene,CDR3 length,D gene,clone size,CDR3 protein,CDR3 DNA
TRBV10-1,TRBJ1-1,15,-,-,CASSEKAGRNTEAFF,TGCGCCAGCAGTGAGAAAGCGGGGCGGAACACTGAAGCTTTCTTT
TRBV2,TRBJ2-1,14,-,-,CASSAEGSYNEQFF,TGTGCCAGCAGTGCGGAGGGCTCCTACAATGAGCAGTTCTTC
TRBV28,TRBJ1-2,16,-,once,CASSFIVGATERGYTF,TGTGCCAGCAGTTTTATAGTTGGGGCGACTGAAAGGGGCTACACCTTC
TRBV5-1,TRBJ1-4,15,-,-,CASSPRQGLNEKLFF,TGCGCCAGCAGCCCCCGGCAGGGACTCAATGAAAAACTGTTTTTT
TRBV15,TRBJ2-2,17,-,-,CATSRDRWAPTTGELFF,TGTGCCACCAGCAGAGATCGATGGGCGCCGACCACCGGGGAGCTGTTTTTT
TRBV11-2,TRBJ1-1,14,TRBD1,-,CASSYGQGDTEAFF,TGTGCCAGCAGCTACGGACAGGGGGACACTGAAGCTTTCTTT
TRBV19,TRBJ1-2,13,-,-,CASSLPIGGGYTF,TGTGCCAGTAGTTTGCCGATTGGGGGCGGCTACACCTTC
TRBV28,TRBJ1-1,14,TRBD1,-,CASSTRTGVNEAFF,TGTGCCAGCAGCACCCGGACAGGGGTGAATGAAGCTTTCTTT
TRBV2,TRBJ1-2,17,-,-,CASSETGPGEVGYGYTF,TGTGCCAGCAGCGAAACCGGCCCCGGGGAGGTGGGCTATGGCTACACCTTC
TRBV7-8,TRBJ1-4,16,TRBD1,few,CASSLPRGQGGEKLFF,TGTGCCAGCAGCTTACCCCGGGGACAGGGCGGTGAAAAACTGTTTTTT
TRBV7-2,TRBJ1-2,12,-,once,CASSSGGYGYTF,TGTGCCAGCAGTTCCGGGGGCTATGGCTACACCTTC
TRBV20-1,TRBJ2-2,14,TRBD2,-,CSASHGRRTGELFF,TGCAGTGCTAGTCACGGGAGGAGGACTGGGGAGCTGTTTTTT
TRBV5-4,TRBJ1-6,17,-,-,CASSLGHPGSYNSPLHF,TGTGCCAGCAGCTTGGGGCACCCTGGCTCCTATAATTCACCCCTCCACTTT
TRBV21-1,TRBJ2-5,15,-,-,CASSKVRTGQETQYF,TGTGCCAGCAGCAAAGTGAGGACAGGGCAAGAGACCCAGTACTTC
TRBV15,TRBJ2-1,15,TRBD2,-,CATSRVGRENNEQFF,TGTGCCACCAGCAGAGTTGGGAGGGAGAACAATGAGCAGTTCTTC
TRBV6-6,TRBJ2-2,11,-,once,CASRSSGELFF,TGTGCCAGCAGGAGTTCCGGGGAGCTGTTTTTT
TRBV3-1/TRBV3-2,TRBJ2-5,15,TRBD1,-,CASSPSGTGGATQYF,TGTGCCAGCAGCCCCTCCGGGACAGGGGGCGCGACCCAGTACTTC
TRBV12-3/TRBV12-4,TRBJ1-1,13,-,-,CASSSTRQYEAFF,TGTGCCAGCAGTTCAACCAGGCAATATGAAGCTTTCTTT
TRBV7-3,TRBJ2-3,14,TRBD1,-,CASSPNNDRGRQYF,TGTGCCAGCAGCCCTAACAATGACAGGGGCAGGCAGTATTTT
TRBV18,TRBJ2-3,13,-,once,CASSDDRSDTQYF,TGTGCCAGCTCTGATGACAGATCAGATACGCAGTATTTT
TRBV7-9,TRBJ2-3,13,-,-,CASSFFGEDTQYF,-
TRBV6-5,TRBJ1-2,13,TRBD1,few,CASRPTGPRGYTF,TGTGCCAGCAGGCCGACAGGGCCTCGCGGCTACACCTTC
TRBV7-2,TRBJ2-2,15,TRBD1,-,CASSSRTGATGELFF,TGTGCCAGCAGCTCCCGGACAGGGGCGACCGGGGAGCTGTTTTTT
TRBV18,TRBJ1-5,17,TRBD1,-,CASSPKTDRDFEQPQHF,TGTGCCAGCTCACCAAAAACCGACAGGGACTTCGAACAGCCCCAGCATTTT
TRBV28,TRBJ1-2,14,TRBD1,-,CASNSPGQAFGYTF,TGTGCCAGCAACTCCCCGGGACAGGCCTTTGGCTACACCTTC
TRBV27,TRBJ1-5,14,TRBD1,many,CASSPGTGWQPQHF,TGTGCCAGCAGTCCAGGGACAGGGTGGCAGCCCCAGCATTTT
TRBV7-8,TRBJ1-1,15,TRBD1,-,CASSLSRGPVTEAFF,TGTGCCAGCAGCTTATCGAGGGGGCCGGTCACTGAAGCTTTCTTT
TRBV7-9,TRBJ1-4,14,-,-,CASSTYATNEKLFF,TGTGCCAGCAGCACCTATGCAACTAATGAAAAACTGTTTTTT
TRBV9,TRBJ2-1,14,TRBD2,-,CASSFSGSDNEQFF,TGTGCCAGCAGCTTTAGCGGGAGTGACAATGAGCAGTTCTTC
TRBV7-2,TRBJ2-7,16,TRBD1,-,CASSLGTGGRSYEQYF,TGTGCCAGCAGCTTAGGAACAGGGGGCCGGTCCTACGAGCAGTACTTC
TRBV28,TRBJ1-2,15,-,-,CASSSPGRGVYGYTF,TGTGCCAGCAGTTCCCCGGGACGGGGGGTTTATGGCTACACCTTC
TRBV7-9,TRBJ1-1,13,-,-,CASSRGVDTEAFF,TGTGCCAGCAGCAGGGGAGTAGACACTGAAGCTTTCTTT
TRBV7-3,TRBJ1-1,14,TRBD1,once,CASTRTGGNTEAFF,TGTGCCAGCACCCGGACAGGGGGCAACACTGAAGCTTTCTTT
TRBV30,TRBJ1-3,13,-,-,CGMAGFSGNTIYF,TGTGGAATGGCAGGATTCTCTGGAAACACCATATATTTT
TRBV4-2,TRBJ1-1,14,TRBD1,-,CASSRGGPDTEAFF,TGTGCCAGCAGCCGAGGGGGCCCGGACACTGAAGCTTTCTTT
TRBV12-3/TRBV12-4,TRBJ2-7,13,-,once,CASSLARHYEQYF,TGTGCCAGCAGTTTAGCCCGACACTACGAGCAGTACTTC
TRBV5-1,TRBJ2-1,13,-,-,CASSLRSGNEQFF,TGCGCCAGCAGCTTGAGGTCGGGGAATGAGCAGTTCTTC
TRBV10-3,TRBJ1-1,13,TRBD1,-,CAISQQGGPEAFF,TGTGCCATCAGCCAACAGGGGGGCCCTGAAGCTTTCTTT
TRBV19,TRBJ1-5,13,-,-,CASSISGNQPQHF,TGTGCCAGTAGTATATCCGGCAATCAGCCCCAGCATTTT
TRBV7-9,TRBJ2-2,15,-,-,CASSPGGGHTGELFF,TGTGCCAGCAGCCCCGGAGGTGGGCACACCGGGGAGCTGTTTTTT
TRBV25-1,TRBJ2-1,15,TRBD2,-,CASRIAGGAYNEQFF,TGTGCCAGCCGAATAGCGGGAGGGGCCTACAATGAGCAGTTCTTC
TRBV30,TRBJ1-2,16,TRBD1,-,CACPPPDRAIDDGYTF,TGTGCCTGCCCCCCGCCCGACAGGGCGATTGATGATGGCTACACCTTC
TRBV19,TRBJ1-1,15,-,few,CASIYPGAGNTEAFF,TGTGCCAGTATCTATCCAGGCGCAGGGAACACTGAAGCTTTCTTT
TRBV6-5,TRBJ1-5,15,-,-,CASRGGTHSNQPQHF,TGTGCCAGTCGGGGGGGGACGCATAGCAATCAGCCCCAGCATTTT
TRBV5-1,TRBJ1-6,15,-,-,CASMLQGPDNSPLHF,TGCGCCAGCATGTTACAGGGTCCCGATAATTCACCCCTCCACTTT
TRBV5-3,TRBJ2-7,17,-,-,CARSFRRRGKRPYEQYF,TGTGCCAGAAGCTTCCGCCGTCGGGGGAAGCGCCCCTACGAGCAGTACTTC
TRBV3-1/TRBV3-2,TRBJ1-3,14,-,-,CASSHKTVGNTIYF,TGTGCCAGCAGCCATAAGACAGTTGGAAACACCATATATTTT
TRBV7-3,TRBJ2-1,19,TRBD2,once,CASSLIKGTSESSYNEQFF,TGTGCCAGCAGCTTAATTAAAGGGACTAGCGAGAGCTCCTACAATGAGCAGTTCTTC
TRBV4-3,TRBJ1-2,15,-,-,CASSQEAPVMHGYTF,TGCGCCAGCAGCCAAGAGGCCCCAGTAATGCATGGCTACACCTTC
TRBV6-4,TRBJ2-1,14,-,-,CASSGQGGLDEQFF,TGTGCCAGCAGTGGACAGGGAGGATTGGATGAGCAGTTCTTC
TRBV10-3,TRBJ2-2,13,-,-,CATFTGDTGELFF,TGTGCCACGTTCACAGGCGACACCGGGGAGCTGTTTTTT
TRBV5-3,TRBJ2-7,16,-,-,CARRRKGTEGRYEQYF,TGTGCCAGAAGAAGAAAAGGGACGGAGGGTCGGTACGAGCAGTACTTC
TRBV28,TRBJ1-2,12,-,-,CATWRALDGYTF,TGTGCCACCTGGAGGGCGTTGGATGGCTACACCTTC
TRBV4-3,TRBJ2-6,16,TRBD2,-,CASSQDAGAGANVLTF,TGCGCCAGCAGCCAAGACGCGGGGGCTGGGGCCAACGTCCTGACTTTC
TRBV3-1/TRBV3-2,TRBJ2-7,14,-,-,CASSWGLHSYEQYF,TGTGCCAGCAGTTGGGGGCTTCACTCCTACGAGCAGTACTTC
TRBV2,TRBJ2-3,14,TRBD1,many,CASSGTGPTDTQYF,TGTGCCAGCAGTGGGACAGGACCCACAGATACGCAGTATTTT
TRBV5-1,TRBJ2-7,13,TRBD1,-,CASSPRDRDKQYF,TGCGCCAGCAGCCCCCGGGACAGGGACAAGCAGTACTTC
TRBV5-8,TRBJ1-3,15,-,-,CASSRGISSGNTIYF,TGTGCCAGCAGCCGGGGGATTAGCTCTGGAAACACCATATATTTT
TRBV5-1,TRBJ2-2,14,-,-,CASSLVGGPGELFF,TGCGCCAGCAGCTTGGTTGGCGGTCCTGGGGAGCTGTTTTTT
TRBV29-1,TRBJ1-1,11,-,few,CSVFMGGVWLF,TGCAGCGTTTTTATGGGGGGGGTATGGCTCTTT